The T cell receptor (beta chain) under discussion was sequenced for a study of CXCR3-negative and CXCR3-positive naive CD8 T cells. Study-level findings and limits: Naive CXCR3-positive cells had TRB CDR3s more hydrophobic than those of CXCR3-negative naive cells. The study inferred TCR strength from TRB CDR3 properties and found comparable surface CD5 between naive subsets.

Details on this clonotype: The antigen remains undetermined.

This CDR3 is 15 amino acids long. Germline V gene data show CDR1 as SEHNR and CDR2 as FQNEAQ (reference sequence). 5' RACE with UMI labels generated the TRB cDNA libraries. Reprocessing the 5' RACE reads, TCRdb reports a single entry for every CDR3 protein and omits DNA. This sample's clone table lists 46,000 or so distinct CDR3 sequences. The receptor was isolated from a human donor in good health. Some clones in this sample may be carry-over from other donors' samples. V and J are TRBV7-9 and TRBJ2-1; there is no DNA to check the TCRdb D call of TRBD2. Sequenced: naive CXCR3- CD8+ T cells from blood. Subset of the sample: CD45RO-CCR7+CD27+CD95- naive CD8+ T cells lacking CXCR3 (TNR3-). The chain's CDR3 is CASSVGRESGNEQFF.